What follows are 18 T cell receptor beta chains derived from one specimen sequenced in a study of CD8+ T cells in alopecia areata. Sequencing relied on a cDNA template that was reverse transcribed from extracted RNA. Produced via immunoSEQ multiplex PCR; TCRdb's table is partial and in-frame only. This table has under 150,000 clones, 50% to 55% appearing once. Documented treatment: oral pan-JAK inhibitor, 5-10 mg twice daily. The sequencing used CD4+ T cells sorted from blood, collected at week 4, from a patient treated with tofacitinib. The receptors shown here come from a human donor with alopecia areata.

Notes on this clone: Other DNA sequences in this specimen translate into the identical CDR3. The chain has TRBV29-1 and TRBJ2-4, with D possibly being TRBD1 (5 bases). Deletions cut 4 bases from V and 6 bases from J, with 10 bases between. Per germline, CDR1 SQVTM and CDR2 ANQGSEA. This CDR3 region has 12 residues. For the CDR3, the DNA is TGCAGCGTTGTAATGGGGCTAAACATTCAGTACTTC. Its translation: CSVVMGLNIQYF.

Only a few counts were recorded for this clone. The V and J genes are TRBV10-3 and TRBJ1-1; TRBD1 agrees at 8 bases. V shed 0 bases and J 6 bases; nucleotides not matched to a gene: 9. Germline assignment: CDR1 ENHRY and CDR2 SYGVKD. This CDR3 has 16 amino acids. The CDR3, as DNA: TGTGCCATCAGTGAGTCTGCGGGGCAGGGGGCCCCTGAAGCTTTCTTT. Its translation: CAISESAGQGAPEAFF.

This clone was picked up a small number of times. This chain connects TRBV6-5 to TRBJ1-1; 9 bases fit TRBD1. CDR3 length equals 14 residues. The ends lost 6 bases at V and 1 base at J; junction bases unmatched: 3. Germline values: CDR1 MNHEY, CDR2 SVGAGI. CDR3 sequence reads: CASRGTGRNTEAFF. The CDR3, as DNA: TGTGCCAGCAGGGGGACAGGGCGGAACACTGAAGCTTTCTTT.

The genes are TRBV5-1 and TRBJ1-6, with D maybe TRBD1 (5 bases). V dropped 0 bases and J dropped 8 bases, with 9 bases sitting between them. CDR3 length: 14 amino acids. Germline CDR1 SGHRS, CDR2 YFSETQ. The CDR3 is CASSLDFRDSPLHF. The CDR3, as DNA: TGCGCCAGCAGCTTGGACTTCAGGGATTCACCCCTCCACTTT. Based on the CDR3 plus reference TRBV5-1 and TRBJ1-6, the full variable domain is KAGVTQTPRYLIKTRGQQVTLSCSPISGHRSVSWYQQTPGQGLQFLFEYFSETQRNKGNFPGRFSGRQFSNSRSEMNVSTLELGDSALYLCASSLDFRDSPLHFGNGTRLTVT.

This chain joins TRBV29-1 and TRBJ1-1, with unresolved D. The CDR3 has 13 residues. Germline lookup yields CDR1 SQVTM and CDR2 ANQGSEA. The V end lost 1 base, the J end lost 1 base, and 7 bases lay between the germline ends. The CDR3 here is CSVEVGANTEAFF. CDR3 in DNA: TGCAGCGTTGAAGTAGGAGCGAACACTGAAGCTTTCTTT.

The V and J genes are TRBV7-2 and TRBJ1-1, with D uncertain. Germline loops: CDR1 SGHTA, CDR2 FQGNSA. The CDR3 extends over 13 amino acids. V gave up 4 bases and J gave up 0 bases, with 6 bases separating them. The CDR3 region has the DNA TGTGCCAGCAGCTCTTCAATGAACACTGAAGCTTTCTTT. Protein product: CASSSSMNTEAFF.

This clone turned up a few times. This chain connects TRBV7-2 to TRBJ2-7; D might be TRBD1 (5 bases). This CDR3 is built from 15 residues. CDR1 is SGHTA and CDR2 is FQGNSA in the germline V gene. V was trimmed by 1 base and J by 0 bases, leaving 10 bases between them. CDR3 nucleotide sequence: TGTGCCAGCAGCTTAGTCCTGACAGTCTCCTACGAGCAGTACTTC. Translation gives CASSLVLTVSYEQYF.

This clone has just a few counts. The rearrangement joins TRBV6-5 to TRBJ2-7; 8 bases are shared with TRBD1. Germline CDR1 is MNHEY and CDR2 is SVGAGI. The CDR3 is 15 residues long. The J segment lost 2 bases and the V segment lost 2 bases, leaving 5 bases of the junction unmatched. The CDR3 region is CASSYRDRGPYEQYF. The CDR3 region has the DNA TGTGCCAGCAGTTACCGAGACAGGGGTCCCTACGAGCAGTACTTC.

This clone was seen once. The chain combines TRBV30 with TRBJ2-1; no clear D. There are 12 residues in the CDR3. V dropped 4 bases and J dropped 3 bases, with 7 bases sitting between them. Germline values: CDR1 GTSNPN, CDR2 SVGIG (reference sequence). The CDR3 reads CAWINFYNEQFF. In nucleotides, the CDR3 is TGTGCCTGGATTAATTTCTACAATGAGCAGTTCTTC.

A few counts support this clone. CDR3 in amino acids: CASSSSWGAGELFF. CDR3 DNA sequence: TGTGCCAGCAGCTCAAGCTGGGGAGCCGGGGAGCTGTTTTTT. The V gene is TRBV11-2, the J gene TRBJ2-2; maybe TRBD2 (5 bases). The V end lost 4 bases, the J end lost 6 bases, and 12 bases lay between the germline ends. Germline values: CDR1 SGHAT, CDR2 FQNNGV. The CDR3 spans 14 residues.

The chain is built from TRBV29-1 and TRBJ1-2; D is undetermined. The germline gives CDR1 SQVTM, CDR2 ANQGSEA. The V end lost 6 bases, the J end lost 7 bases, and 12 bases lay between the germline ends. The CDR3 is 11 residues long. CDR3 sequence: CSVTPLSGYTF. In nucleotides, the CDR3 is TGCAGCGTGACACCCCTAAGTGGCTACACCTTC.

V usage is TRBV29-1 and J usage is TRBJ2-7, with a weak D call TRBD2 (5 bases). CDR3 length: 11 residues. V was pared by 4 bases and J by 7 bases, with 11 bases between. Germline V gives CDR1 SQVTM, CDR2 ANQGSEA. CDR3: CSVARGMEQYF. CDR3 nucleotides: TGCAGCGTTGCCCGGGGAATGGAGCAGTACTTC.

The chain uses TRBV4-1 and TRBJ2-7; possible D gene TRBD2, 6 bases. Germline CDR1 and CDR2: MGHRA and YSYEKL. V lost 1 base, J lost 2 bases, and 18 bases lay in between. The CDR3 has 17 amino acids. Here the CDR3 reads CASSQGPGRGKPYEQYF. The CDR3 coding sequence is TGCGCCAGCAGCCAAGGGCCGGGACGCGGGAAGCCCTACGAGCAGTACTTC.

This chain links TRBV29-1 with TRBJ2-5; no clear D. CDR1 SQVTM and CDR2 ANQGSEA come from the germline V gene. The CDR3 totals 12 residues. Trimming cost V 5 bases and J 5 bases, with 12 bases left between them. For the CDR3, the DNA is TGCAGCGTTCTTCCGGAGCTGGAGACCCAGTACTTC. Residues: CSVLPELETQYF.

This rearrangement joins TRBV11-2 to TRBJ2-7; 10 bases agree with TRBD2. Germline V gene sequence: CDR1 SGHAT, CDR2 FQNNGV. The CDR3 has 14 residues. V lost 1 base, J lost 5 bases, and 2 bases stayed unmatched. CDR3 nucleotide sequence: TGTGCCAGCAGCTTAGGACTAGCGGGTGACGAGCAGTACTTC. This translates into CASSLGLAGDEQYF.

The chain joins TRBV6-5 to TRBJ1-2; D is unresolved. Germline V CDR1 and CDR2: MNHEY, SVGAGI. The V end lost 7 bases, the J end lost 0 bases, and 6 bases lay between the germline ends. This CDR3 has 12 residues. CDR3 nucleotide sequence: TGTGCCAGCAAACCCCCTAACTATGGCTACACCTTC. This sequence encodes CASKPPNYGYTF.

The J gene is TRBJ2-1, the V gene TRBV11-2; D not certain. Trimming removed 0 bases from V and 5 bases from J, with 8 bases in between. The V gene's germline CDR1 is SGHAT and CDR2 FQNNGV. This CDR3 is 14 amino acids long. The DNA for the CDR3 is TGTGCCAGCAGCTTAGAGAGCTTCAACAATGAGCAGTTCTTC. Translating gives CASSLESFNNEQFF.

This clone occurred a few times. V gene TRBV7-2 combines with J gene TRBJ2-2, with D perhaps TRBD1 (5 bases). Trimming removed 2 bases at V and 4 bases at J, with 11 bases between. CDR1 and CDR2 from the germline V gene are SGHTA and FQGNSA. The CDR3 sequence is 15 residues long. CDR3: CASSLLSGFTGELFF. In DNA form, the CDR3 reads TGTGCCAGCAGCTTACTATCAGGGTTCACCGGGGAGCTGTTTTTT.